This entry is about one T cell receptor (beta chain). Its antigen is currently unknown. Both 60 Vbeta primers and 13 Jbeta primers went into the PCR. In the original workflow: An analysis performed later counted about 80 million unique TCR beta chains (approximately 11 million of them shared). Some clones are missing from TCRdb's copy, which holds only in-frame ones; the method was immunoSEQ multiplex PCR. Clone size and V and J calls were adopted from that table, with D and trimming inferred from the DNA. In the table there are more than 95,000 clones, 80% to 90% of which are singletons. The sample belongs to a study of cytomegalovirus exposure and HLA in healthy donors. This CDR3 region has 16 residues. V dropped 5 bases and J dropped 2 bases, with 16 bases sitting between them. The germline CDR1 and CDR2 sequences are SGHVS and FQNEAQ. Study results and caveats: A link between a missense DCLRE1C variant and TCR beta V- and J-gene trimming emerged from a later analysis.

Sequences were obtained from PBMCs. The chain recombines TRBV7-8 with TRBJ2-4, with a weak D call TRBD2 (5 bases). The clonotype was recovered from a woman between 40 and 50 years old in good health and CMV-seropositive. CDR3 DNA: TGTGCCAGCAGCGGTCTAGGAGGCAAGTCCAAAAACATTCAGTACTTC. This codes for CASSGLGGKSKNIQYF.